The sequence of this T cell receptor beta chain was determined in a study of T cell changes during pregnancy in multiple sclerosis. Sequencing used immunoSEQ multiplex PCR; TCRdb keeps in-frame clones, though not all of them. Of fewer than 35,000 clones in the sample, about nine tenths were seen once. Germline loops: CDR1 PRHDT, CDR2 FYEKMQ (reference sequence). V shed 3 bases and J 7 bases; nucleotides not matched to a gene: 7. CDR3 length: 14 amino acids. Sequencing was performed on CD4+ T cells from peripheral blood mononuclear cells, taken in the second trimester of pregnancy. This clonotype was obtained from a female donor in good health, enrolled as a control in a pregnancy study. J is TRBJ1-2 and V is TRBV13; 8 nucleotides agree with TRBD1. CDR3 in DNA: TGTGCCAGCAGCTTCGGACAGGGTGGTTTTGGCTACACCTTC. Residues: CASSFGQGGFGYTF.